The TCR beta chain under discussion was sequenced for a study of T cell responses to AZD1222 COVID-19 vaccine. General study results and limits: Mostly white British, mostly female donors; authors suggested clonal diversity may be underestimated.

This clone was seen more than once but under ten times. What it recognizes is unknown. At one boundary the junction diverges from the germline segment, which might be a read error. The CDR3 sequence is 11 residues long. The V gene's germline CDR1 is SEHNR and CDR2 FQNEAQ (reference sequence). Sequenced by immunoSEQ multiplex PCR; TCRdb stores in-frame clones only, minus some. The sample includes 95,000 to 150,000 clones, 93% seen only once; the top ten take more than 4.5%. The chain uses TRBV7-9 and TRBJ2-7; D may be TRBD1 or TRBD2 (5 bases each). Sample: peripheral blood, taken 28 days after the second AZD1222 dose. This clonotype was obtained from an adult who received the AZD1222 COVID-19 vaccine. DNA for the CDR3: TGTGCCAGCAGTCACCGAGAGGGGTGGGACTTC. Amino acids: CASSHREGWDF.